A selection of T cell receptor beta chains follows, all from one sample in a study of immune evolution from preneoplasia to lung adenocarcinoma. The assay was immunoSEQ multiplex PCR, and TCRdb's table has in-frame clones only and misses some. The data contain about 26,000 clones, about 76% of them singletons. The specimen sequenced was FFPE invasive lung adenocarcinoma tissue. Receptor source: a person in their 60s with invasive lung adenocarcinoma. Some clones in this sample may be carry-over from other donors' samples. CDR3s leave out the opening cysteine and the closing phenylalanine or tryptophan. A D gene is named only where the DNA matches it firmly. Where a row states a size, it is once, few, many or the class of an expanded clone; other rows omit it.

v_call clone_size d_call cdr3_aa
TRBV28 . . ASSLYRGTYEQY
TRBV7-2 few . ASSLAQGPNNEQF
TRBV7-2 . . ASSFPLVGELF
TRBV5-5 few TRBD1 AIGGPAGYT
TRBV6-1 . . ASRKGNTEAF
TRBV28 . . ASSFRDKRNTIY
TRBV5-1 . TRBD1 ASSGGQGTDTQY
TRBV5-1 . . ASSLLGVSDEQY
TRBV7-9 few TRBD2 ASSLRPGLADINTGELF
TRBV21-1 . . ASSKETTGVGYT
TRBV7-2 . TRBD1 ASSFSGGSYEQY